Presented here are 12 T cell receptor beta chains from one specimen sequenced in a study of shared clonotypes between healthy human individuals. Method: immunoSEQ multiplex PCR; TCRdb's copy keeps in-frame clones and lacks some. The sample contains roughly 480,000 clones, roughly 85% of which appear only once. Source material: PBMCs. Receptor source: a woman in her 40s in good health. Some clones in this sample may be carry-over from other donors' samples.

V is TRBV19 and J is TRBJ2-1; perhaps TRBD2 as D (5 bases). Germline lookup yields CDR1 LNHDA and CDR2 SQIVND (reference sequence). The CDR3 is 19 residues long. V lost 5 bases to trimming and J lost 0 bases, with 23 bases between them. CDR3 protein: CASSLQAQFGDSSYNEQFF. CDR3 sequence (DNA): TGTGCCAGTAGTCTCCAGGCACAGTTCGGGGATAGCTCCTACAATGAGCAGTTCTTC. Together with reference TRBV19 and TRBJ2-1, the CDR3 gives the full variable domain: DGGITQSPKYLFRKEGQNVTLSCEQNLNHDAMYWYRQDPGQGLRLIYYSQIVNDFQKGDIAEGYSVSREKKESFPLTVTSAQKNPTAFYLCASSLQAQFGDSSYNEQFFGPGTRLTVL.

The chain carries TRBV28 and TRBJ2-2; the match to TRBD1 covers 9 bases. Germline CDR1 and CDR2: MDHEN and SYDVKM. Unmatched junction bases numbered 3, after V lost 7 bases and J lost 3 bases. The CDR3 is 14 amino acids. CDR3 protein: CASIRDRDTGELFF. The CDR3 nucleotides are TGTGCCAGCATTCGGGACAGGGACACCGGGGAGCTGTTTTTT.

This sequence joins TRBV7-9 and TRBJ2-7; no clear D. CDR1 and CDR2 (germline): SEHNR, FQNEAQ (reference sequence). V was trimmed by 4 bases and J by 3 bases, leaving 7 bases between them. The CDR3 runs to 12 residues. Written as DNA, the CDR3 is TGTGCCAGCAGCTCCCCCGGCTACGAGCAGTACTTC. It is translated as CASSSPGYEQYF.

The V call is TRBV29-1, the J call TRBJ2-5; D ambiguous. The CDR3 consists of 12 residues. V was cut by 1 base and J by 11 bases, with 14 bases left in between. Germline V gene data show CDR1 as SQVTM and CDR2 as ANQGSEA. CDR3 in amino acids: CSVEGRTLEQYF. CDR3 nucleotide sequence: TGCAGCGTTGAAGGGCGGACCCTGGAGCAGTACTTC.

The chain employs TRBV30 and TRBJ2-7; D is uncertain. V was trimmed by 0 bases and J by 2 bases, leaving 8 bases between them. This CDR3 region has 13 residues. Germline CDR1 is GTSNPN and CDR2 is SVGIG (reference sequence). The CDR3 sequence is CAWSVGHTYEQYF. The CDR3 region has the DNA TGTGCCTGGAGTGTAGGGCATACCTACGAGCAGTACTTC.

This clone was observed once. The CDR3 protein is CASSLELAGVNEQYF. In DNA form, the CDR3 reads TGTGCCAGCAGCTTAGAATTAGCGGGAGTTAACGAGCAGTACTTC. This rearrangement joins TRBV7-9 to TRBJ2-7; 9 bases line up with TRBD2. The CDR3 length is 15 residues. CDR1 is SEHNR, CDR2 FQNEAQ, per germline (reference sequence). V shed 1 base and J 5 bases; nucleotides not matched to a gene: 6.

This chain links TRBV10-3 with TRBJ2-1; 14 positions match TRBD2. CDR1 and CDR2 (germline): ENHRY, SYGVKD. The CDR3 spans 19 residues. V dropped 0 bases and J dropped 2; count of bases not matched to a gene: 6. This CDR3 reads CAISESGTSGSHPYNEQFF. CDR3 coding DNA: TGTGCCATCAGTGAGTCAGGGACTAGCGGGAGTCATCCCTACAATGAGCAGTTCTTC.

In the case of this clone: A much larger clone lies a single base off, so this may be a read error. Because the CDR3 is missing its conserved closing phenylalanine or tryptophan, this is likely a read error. The CDR3: CASSRTSGSYEQYL. CDR3 sequence (DNA): TGCGCCAGCAGCCGGACTAGCGGGAGCTACGAGCAGTACCTC. V is TRBV4-1 and J is TRBJ2-7; 13 positions match TRBD2. The V gene end was trimmed by 4 bases and the J gene end by 3 bases; junction bases not matched to a gene: 0. The CDR3 spans 14 residues. Germline CDR1 reads MGHRA; CDR2 reads YSYEKL.

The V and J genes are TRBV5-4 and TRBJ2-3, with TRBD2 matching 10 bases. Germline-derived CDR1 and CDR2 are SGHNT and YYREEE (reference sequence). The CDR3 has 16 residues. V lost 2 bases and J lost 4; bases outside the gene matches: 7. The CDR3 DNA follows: TGTGCCAGCAGCTTAGGTTCTAGCGGGAGTTCAGATACGCAGTATTTT. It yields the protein CASSLGSSGSSDTQYF.

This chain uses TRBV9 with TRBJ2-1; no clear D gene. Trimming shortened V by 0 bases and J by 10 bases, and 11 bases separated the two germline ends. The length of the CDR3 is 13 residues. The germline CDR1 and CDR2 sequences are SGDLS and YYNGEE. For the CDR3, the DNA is TGTGCCAGCAGCGTAGTGGTGGTGGGGGAGCAGTTCTTC. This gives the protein CASSVVVVGEQFF.

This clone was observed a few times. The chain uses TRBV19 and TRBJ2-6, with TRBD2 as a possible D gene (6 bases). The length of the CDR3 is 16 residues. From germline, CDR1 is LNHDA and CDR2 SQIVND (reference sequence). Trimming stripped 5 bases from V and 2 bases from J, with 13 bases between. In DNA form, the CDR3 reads TGTGCCAGTAGTGTTGCGACTAGTGCTGGGGCCAACGTCCTGACTTTC. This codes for CASSVATSAGANVLTF.

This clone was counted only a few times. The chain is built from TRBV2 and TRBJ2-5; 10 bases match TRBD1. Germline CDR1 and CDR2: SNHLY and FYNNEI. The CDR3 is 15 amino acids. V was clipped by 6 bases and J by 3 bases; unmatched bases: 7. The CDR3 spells CASSRDRGQEETQYF. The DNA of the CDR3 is TGTGCCAGCAGCCGGGACAGGGGTCAAGAAGAGACCCAGTACTTC.